The clone carrying this T cell receptor beta chain turned up a few times. This sample is drawn from a study of T cells after yellow fever vaccination. One entry per CDR3 protein results from TCRdb running MiXCR on the 5' RACE reads. This table has under 300,000 distinct CDR3 sequences, 6.9% appearing once. The length of the CDR3 is 14 residues. Germline V lookup: CDR1 SGHKS, CDR2 YYEKEE (reference sequence). V shed 0 bases and J shed 2 bases, with 7 bases lying between them. The sequenced sample was CD4+ T cells sorted from PBMCs, obtained 15 days after the yellow fever booster vaccination. This clonotype was obtained from a young man who received the YFV17D yellow fever vaccine. J is TRBJ2-3 and V is TRBV5-5; D is ambiguous. The CDR3 DNA follows: TGTGCCAGCAGCTTGGATCAGCCCACAGATACGCAGTATTTT. Encoded protein: CASSLDQPTDTQYF.